This is a list of T cell receptor beta chains from one sample in a study of T cells in Graves' hyperthyroidism and ophthalmopathy. TCRdb independently ran MiXCR on the multiplex PCR reads; one entry per CDR3 protein. The sample consists of about 360,000 distinct CDR3 sequences, approximately 20% of them appearing once. The sequenced sample consisted of blood. Receptors were obtained from a woman aged 18-29 years with Graves' hyperthyroidism. Each CDR3 is given with its conserved first and last residue. Each record gives: V gene, J gene, D gene, clone size, CDR3 protein, CDR3 DNA. The D gene is left open where the match is weak. Clone size is given for some rows only: seen once, a few or many times, or a class if the clone is expanded.

v_gene: TRBV6-2/TRBV6-3; j_gene: TRBJ1-1; d_gene: -; abundance: many; CDR3aa: CASSYPRGAEAFF; CDR3nt: TGTGCCAGCAGTTACCCTCGAGGGGCCGAAGCTTTCTTT
v_gene: TRBV7-6; j_gene: TRBJ2-2; d_gene: TRBD2; abundance: many; CDR3aa: CASSLLFGPISGPTGELFF; CDR3nt: TGTGCCAGCAGCTTATTATTCGGACCGATTAGCGGGCCAACCGGGGAGCTGTTTTTT
v_gene: TRBV11-3; j_gene: TRBJ1-1; d_gene: TRBD1; abundance: -; CDR3aa: CASSYDRGLRGEAFF; CDR3nt: TGTGCCAGCAGCTACGACAGGGGTCTTCGAGGTGAAGCTTTCTTT
v_gene: TRBV20-1; j_gene: TRBJ2-7; d_gene: -; abundance: many; CDR3aa: CSARDTRQGYEQYF; CDR3nt: TGCAGTGCTAGAGATACGCGGCAGGGCTACGAGCAGTACTTC
v_gene: TRBV20-1; j_gene: TRBJ2-5; d_gene: TRBD2; abundance: few; CDR3aa: CSADPGTSGVQETQYF; CDR3nt: TGCAGTGCGGACCCCGGGACTAGCGGGGTACAAGAGACCCAGTACTTC
v_gene: TRBV4-1; j_gene: TRBJ2-7; d_gene: TRBD1; abundance: few; CDR3aa: CASSQEPGQGAYEQYF; CDR3nt: TGCGCCAGCAGCCAAGAGCCGGGACAGGGGGCCTACGAGCAGTACTTC
v_gene: TRBV9; j_gene: TRBJ2-5; d_gene: TRBD2; abundance: -; CDR3aa: CASSVVGLAGETQYF; CDR3nt: TGTGCCAGCAGCGTAGTGGGGCTAGCGGGGGAGACCCAGTACTTC
v_gene: TRBV3-1; j_gene: TRBJ1-6; d_gene: -; abundance: few; CDR3aa: CASSRGGGSSYNSPLHF; CDR3nt: TGTGCCAGCAGCCGCGGAGGGGGGAGCTCCTATAATTCACCCCTCCACTTT
v_gene: TRBV20-1; j_gene: TRBJ2-7; d_gene: -; abundance: many; CDR3aa: CSASPGYEQYF; CDR3nt: TGCAGTGCTAGCCCGGGCTACGAGCAGTACTTC
v_gene: TRBV29-1; j_gene: TRBJ1-2; d_gene: -; abundance: once; CDR3aa: CSVWTVPRNYGYTF; CDR3nt: TGCAGCGTTTGGACAGTACCACGAAACTATGGCTACACCTTC
v_gene: TRBV12-3/TRBV12-4; j_gene: TRBJ1-2; d_gene: -; abundance: many; CDR3aa: CASTVRRRNYGYTF; CDR3nt: TGTGCCAGCACCGTCCGGCGGCGTAACTATGGCTACACCTTC
v_gene: TRBV28; j_gene: TRBJ2-7; d_gene: -; abundance: many; CDR3aa: CASSLAPQVPEQYF; CDR3nt: TGTGCCAGCAGTTTGGCCCCCCAAGTCCCCGAGCAGTACTTC
v_gene: TRBV20-1; j_gene: TRBJ2-7; d_gene: TRBD1; abundance: many; CDR3aa: CSAREGQGSGEQYF; CDR3nt: TGCAGTGCTAGAGAGGGACAGGGAAGTGGCGAGCAGTACTTC
v_gene: TRBV6-1; j_gene: TRBJ2-7; d_gene: TRBD1; abundance: many; CDR3aa: CASSDRGGYEQYF; CDR3nt: TGTGCCAGCAGCGACAGGGGTGGCTACGAGCAGTACTTC
v_gene: TRBV6-1; j_gene: TRBJ2-5; d_gene: -; abundance: many; CDR3aa: CASSEVGRTSEETQYF; CDR3nt: TGTGCCAGCAGTGAAGTTGGCAGGACGTCCGAAGAGACCCAGTACTTC
v_gene: TRBV7-9; j_gene: TRBJ2-7; d_gene: TRBD1; abundance: many; CDR3aa: CASSTDRGGREQYF; CDR3nt: TGTGCCAGCAGTACGGACAGGGGGGGCCGCGAGCAGTACTTC
v_gene: TRBV14; j_gene: TRBJ1-1; d_gene: -; abundance: -; CDR3aa: CASSQGGLLTEAFF; CDR3nt: TGTGCCAGCAGCCAAGGGGGGTTACTCACTGAAGCTTTCTTT
v_gene: TRBV20-1; j_gene: TRBJ2-7; d_gene: -; abundance: many; CDR3aa: CSGENRDSYEQYF; CDR3nt: TGCAGTGGGGAAAACAGGGATTCCTACGAGCAGTACTTC
v_gene: TRBV6-1; j_gene: TRBJ2-7; d_gene: -; abundance: -; CDR3aa: CASTLTETYEQYF; CDR3nt: TGTGCCAGCACCTTGACAGAAACCTACGAGCAGTACTTC